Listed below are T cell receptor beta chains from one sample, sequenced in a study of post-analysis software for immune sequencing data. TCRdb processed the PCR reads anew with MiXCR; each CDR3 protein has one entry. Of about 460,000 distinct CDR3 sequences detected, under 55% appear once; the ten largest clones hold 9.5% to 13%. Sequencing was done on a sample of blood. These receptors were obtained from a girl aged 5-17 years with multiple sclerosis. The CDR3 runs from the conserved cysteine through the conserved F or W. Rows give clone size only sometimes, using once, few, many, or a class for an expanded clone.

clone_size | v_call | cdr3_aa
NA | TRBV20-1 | CSARVGNPTRARYNEQFF
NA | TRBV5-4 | CASQQNQLNEQFF
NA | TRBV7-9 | CASSLVGLMQYF
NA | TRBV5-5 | CASSLGALGYTF
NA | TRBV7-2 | CASSFGFEPSYNEQFF
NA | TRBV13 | CASSSLTEPQHF
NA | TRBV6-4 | CASNLGEPLHF
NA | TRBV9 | CASSRDVDGNEQFF
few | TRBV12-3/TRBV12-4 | CASGLNWFYEQYF
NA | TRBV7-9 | CASSLAESSYNEQFF
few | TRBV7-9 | CATNRGHGGNPQYF
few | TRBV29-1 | CSVERSNYGYTF
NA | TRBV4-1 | CASSQGNSGRNEQYF
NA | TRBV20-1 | CSARGASNQPQHF
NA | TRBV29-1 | CSVSGTSGARSYNEQFF
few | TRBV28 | CASSFLGQGNQPQHF